These 20 T cell receptor beta chains share one sample of origin, sequenced in a study of CD8 T cells in ankylosing spondylitis (TCRdb year 2017). Study-wide conclusions, independent of this receptor: Blood from ankylosing spondylitis patients appeared to be characterized by a TCR beta motif made up of about 8 highly homologous amino acid variants.

Library prep was done by 5' RACE. Sequencing took place on an Illumina HiSeq 2500. TCRdb cleaned the public reads at Q25 with fastp, built clones with MiXCR and kept in-frame beta chains. Merged by CDR3 protein, the rows form single entries marked with the most common genes and DNA. The sample includes 470,000 or so distinct CDR3 sequences, with 20% to 30% observed a single time. Of the sample, 0.85% to 1% falls within the top ten clones. Their antigens are not known. The specimen was blood, either unsorted or a sorted T cell fraction (not recorded which). The receptors here all came from a male donor with ankylosing spondylitis.

This clonotype was counted only a few times. V is TRBV12-3 or TRBV12-4 and J is TRBJ2-3; the D is unclear. Trimming left V 3 bases short and J 10 bases short, with 17 bases between. This CDR3 region has 14 residues. The CDR3 coding sequence is TGTGCCAGCAGTTTGCACGGGCAGAGTTCGGCGCAGTATTTT. Protein sequence: CASSLHGQSSAQYF.

The rearrangement uses TRBV12-3 or TRBV12-4 and TRBJ2-2; 9 bases agree with TRBD2. The length of the CDR3 is 14 residues. The ends lost 10 bases at V and 6 bases at J; junction bases unmatched: 9. CDR3 amino acids: CATGGGRAPGELFF. DNA for the CDR3: TGTGCCACCGGGGGCGGGAGGGCCCCCGGGGAGCTGTTTTTT.

The V call is TRBV20-1, the J call TRBJ2-1; D unclear. The germline V and J ends were trimmed by 3 bases and 1 base, with 10 bases remaining between them. CDR1 DFQATT and CDR2 SNEGSKA come from the germline V gene (reference sequence). There are 14 residues in the CDR3. The chain's CDR3 is CSARFVRSYNEQFF. CDR3 nucleotides: TGCAGTGCTAGGTTTGTTAGGTCCTACAATGAGCAGTTCTTC.

This clonotype was seen only a few times. The chain has TRBV28 and TRBJ1-1; tentative D call: TRBD1 (5 bases). Germline lookup yields CDR1 MDHEN and CDR2 SYDVKM. The V end was cut by 1 base, the J end by 10 bases, with 10 bases between. The CDR3 sequence is 12 residues long. CDR3 nucleotides: TGTGCCAGCAGTTTATCGGGGGATCGAGCTTTCTTT. Translation gives CASSLSGDRAFF.

The chain uses TRBV12-3 or TRBV12-4 and TRBJ1-5; weak D call: TRBD1 (6 bases). This CDR3 is built from 14 residues. Trimming took 1 base from V and 3 from J, leaving 7 bases between them. The CDR3 sequence is CASSLVGANQPQHF. CDR3 in DNA: TGTGCCAGCAGTTTAGTGGGGGCCAATCAGCCCCAGCATTTT.

J is TRBJ2-3 and V is TRBV5-1; D is uncertain. The CDR3 consists of 11 residues. Germline assignment: CDR1 SGHRS and CDR2 YFSETQ. Trimming cost V 6 bases and J 5 bases, with 7 bases left between them. Here the CDR3 DNA reads TGCGCCAGCACAGGCCAAGATACGCAGTATTTT. It encodes CASTGQDTQYF.

This clonotype was picked up one time. The rearrangement uses TRBV12-3 or TRBV12-4 and TRBJ2-3; 10 bases match TRBD2. V trimming: 6 bases; J trimming: 1 base; junction bases outside the gene matches: 7. CDR3 length: 16 residues. Here the CDR3 DNA reads TGTGCCAGCAGCCTCGGGACTAGCGTTGGCACAGATACGCAGTATTTT. Translated: CASSLGTSVGTDTQYF.

Here the CDR3 reads CASSVDRRETQYF. CDR3 in DNA: TGTGCCAGCAGTGTGGACAGGAGAGAGACCCAGTACTTC. The chain joins TRBV2 to TRBJ2-5; 7 nucleotides agree with TRBD1. The CDR3 runs to 13 residues. Germline V lookup: CDR1 SNHLY, CDR2 FYNNEI. Trimming cost V 4 bases and J 4 bases; bases outside gene matches: 3.

This sequence joins TRBV9 and TRBJ2-1; 9 positions agree with TRBD2. Germline CDR1 is SGDLS and CDR2 is YYNGEE. The CDR3 has 18 residues. Unmatched junction bases numbered 13, after V lost 2 bases and J lost 4 bases. CDR3 nucleotide sequence: TGTGCCAGCAGCGTCACGATAGCGGGAGCCGACCAATACAATGAGCAGTTCTTC. It yields the protein CASSVTIAGADQYNEQFF.

This clonotype was detected only a few times. The V and J genes are TRBV12-3 or TRBV12-4 and TRBJ1-5, with 7 bases identical to TRBD1. Trimming took 5 bases from V and 2 from J; bases not matched to a gene: 9. The CDR3 runs 16 residues. In DNA, the CDR3 is TGTGCCAGCAGTCCCAACAGGGGTCAGGGCAATCAGCCCCAGCATTTT. Translation: CASSPNRGQGNQPQHF.

This clonotype was picked up a small number of times. The chain uses TRBV6-2 or TRBV6-3 and TRBJ1-5; a possible D gene is TRBD1 (5 bases). V lost 7 bases, J lost 6 bases, and 22 bases lay in between. The CDR3 is 16 amino acids. Germline CDR1 MNHEY, CDR2 SVGEGT. In nucleotides, the CDR3 is TGTGCCAGCACCTCCGTGGGACGCGGAGATGGTCAGCCCCAGCATTTT. Encoded protein: CASTSVGRGDGQPQHF.

The CDR3 region is CASSKVDRFNQPQHF. The CDR3 bases are TGTGCCAGCAGCAAAGTAGACAGGTTTAATCAGCCCCAGCATTTT. The chain has TRBV21-1 and TRBJ1-5; the D segment call TRBD1 is taken from the table without a DNA check. TRBV21-1 is a pseudogene. The CDR3 totals 15 residues.

The chain is built from TRBV6-2 or TRBV6-3 and TRBJ1-1, with 8 bases that match TRBD1. This CDR3 spans 14 amino acids. The junction had 9 bases not matched to a gene; V was cut back by 7 bases and J by 5 bases. Germline loops: CDR1 MNHEY, CDR2 SVGEGT. As DNA, the CDR3 is TGTGCCAGCACCCTCAGGGGGCGAGCAACTGAAGCTTTCTTT. Its translation: CASTLRGRATEAFF.

This clonotype turned up a few times. CDR3 loop: CASSLGPKNTEAFF. The CDR3 DNA reads as TGTGCCAGCAGTTTGGGACCGAAGAACACTGAAGCTTTCTTT. The chain recombines TRBV12-3 or TRBV12-4 with TRBJ1-1; D is perhaps TRBD1 (5 bases). Trimming removed 3 bases at V and 1 base at J, with 9 bases between. The CDR3 runs 14 residues.

This clonotype was counted between two and nine times. The chain carries TRBV6-1 and TRBJ2-3; D is tentatively TRBD1 or TRBD2 (5 bases each). Trimming pared 6 bases from V and 3 bases from J, leaving 25 bases between. The CDR3 has 18 residues. Germline V gene data show CDR1 as MNHNS and CDR2 as SASEGT. CDR3: CASSNKTRGRGRTDTQYF. In nucleotides, the CDR3 is TGTGCCAGCAGCAACAAGACCCGGGGCCGAGGCCGAACAGATACGCAGTATTTT.

This clonotype was detected a few times. The chain uses TRBV7-2 and TRBJ2-5; TRBD1 matches at 8 bases. J was trimmed by 9 bases and V by 3 bases; bases with no gene match: 3. Germline CDR1 SGHTA, CDR2 FQGNSA. The CDR3 loop spans 12 amino acids. In nucleotides, the CDR3 is TGTGCCAGCAGCTTTGGACAGGGTGCCCAGTACTTC. It is translated as CASSFGQGAQYF. Together with reference TRBV7-2 and TRBJ2-5, the CDR3 gives the full variable domain: GAGVSQSPSNKVTEKGKDVELRCDPISGHTALYWYRQSLGQGLEFLIYFQGNSAPDKSGLPSDRFSAERTGGSVSTLTIQRTQQEDSAVYLCASSFGQGAQYFGPGTRLLVL.

This sequence joins TRBV7-7 and TRBJ2-5, with 11 nucleotides matching TRBD2. Unmatched junction bases numbered 7, after V lost 5 bases and J lost 5 bases. Germline V gene lookup returns CDR1 SSHAT and CDR2 FNYEAQ (reference sequence). The CDR3 is 15 residues long. Written as DNA, the CDR3 is TGTGCCAGCAGCGGAGGGACTAGCGGAGGCGAGACCCAGTACTTC. It is translated as CASSGGTSGGETQYF.

This rearrangement joins TRBV12-3 or TRBV12-4 to TRBJ1-6, with 7 bases that match TRBD1. V shed 7 bases and J 7 bases; nucleotides not matched to a gene: 10. The CDR3 sequence is 15 residues long. CDR3 amino acids: CASTEDRVGNSPLHF. CDR3 bases: TGTGCCAGCACCGAAGACAGGGTTGGGAATTCACCCCTCCACTTT.

The sample holds one count of this clonotype. The chain is built from TRBV5-1 and TRBJ2-3, with 7 bases that match TRBD2. CDR3 length equals 15 residues. The germline gives CDR1 SGHRS, CDR2 YFSETQ. V lost 2 bases to trimming and J lost 1 base; unmatched junction nucleotides: 4. DNA for the CDR3: TGCGCCAGCAGCTTCGCAGGGAGGGGCACAGATACGCAGTATTTT. Translated: CASSFAGRGTDTQYF.

This clonotype was detected only a few times. The chain joins TRBV3-1 to TRBJ1-2; D remains unclear. Germline lookup yields CDR1 LGHDT and CDR2 YNNKEL (reference sequence). CDR3 length: 14 residues. Trimming cost V 0 bases and J 2 bases, with 7 bases left between them. The CDR3 is CASSQDHRNYGYTF. In nucleotides, the CDR3 is TGTGCCAGCAGCCAAGACCACAGAAACTATGGCTACACCTTC.